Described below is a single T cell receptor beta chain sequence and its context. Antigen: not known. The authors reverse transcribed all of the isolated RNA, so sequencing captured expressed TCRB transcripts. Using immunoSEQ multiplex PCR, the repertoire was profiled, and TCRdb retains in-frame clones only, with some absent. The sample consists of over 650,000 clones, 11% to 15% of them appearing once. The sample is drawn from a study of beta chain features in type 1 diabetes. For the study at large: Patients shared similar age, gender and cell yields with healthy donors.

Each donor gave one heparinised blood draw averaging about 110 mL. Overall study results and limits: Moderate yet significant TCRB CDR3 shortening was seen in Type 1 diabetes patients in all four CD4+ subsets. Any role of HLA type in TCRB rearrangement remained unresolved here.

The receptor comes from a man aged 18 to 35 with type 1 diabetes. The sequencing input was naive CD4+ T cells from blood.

DNA of the CDR3: TGTGCCAGCAGCTCCGACTACTATCAAGAGACCCAGTACTTC. Its protein is CASSSDYYQETQYF. V and J are TRBV5-4 and TRBJ2-5; D perhaps matches TRBD2 (5 bases). V lost 3 bases to trimming and J lost 2 bases, with 11 bases between them. This CDR3 region has 14 residues. CDR1 and CDR2 from the germline V gene are SGHNT and YYREEE (reference sequence). Supplemented by reference TRBV5-4 and TRBJ2-5, the full variable domain reads ETGVTQSPTHLIKTRGQQVTLRCSSQSGHNTVSWYQQALGQGPQFIFQYYREEENGRGNFPPRFSGLQFPNYSSELNVNALELDDSALYLCASSSDYYQETQYFGPGTRLLVL.